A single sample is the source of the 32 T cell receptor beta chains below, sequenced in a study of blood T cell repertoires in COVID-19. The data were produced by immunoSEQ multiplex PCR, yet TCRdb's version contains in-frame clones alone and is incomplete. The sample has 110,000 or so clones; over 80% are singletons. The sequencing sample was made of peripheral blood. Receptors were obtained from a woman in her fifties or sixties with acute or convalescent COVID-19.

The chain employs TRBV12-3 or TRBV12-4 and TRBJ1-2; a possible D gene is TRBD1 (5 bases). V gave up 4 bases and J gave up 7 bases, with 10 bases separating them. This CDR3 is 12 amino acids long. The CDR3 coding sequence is TGTGCCAGCAGTTCCACGGGACTTGGCTACACCTTC. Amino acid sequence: CASSSTGLGYTF.

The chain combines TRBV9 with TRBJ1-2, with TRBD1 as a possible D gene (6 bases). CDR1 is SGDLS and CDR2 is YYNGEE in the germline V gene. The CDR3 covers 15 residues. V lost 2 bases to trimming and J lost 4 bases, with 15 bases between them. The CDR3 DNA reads TGTGCCAGCAGCGTTGGGAGGGGGGCGAGCTATGGCTACACCTTC. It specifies CASSVGRGASYGYTF.

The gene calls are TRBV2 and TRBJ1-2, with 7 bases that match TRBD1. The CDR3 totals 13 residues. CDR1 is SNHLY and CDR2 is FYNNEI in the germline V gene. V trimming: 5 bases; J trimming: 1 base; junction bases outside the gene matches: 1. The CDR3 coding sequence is TGTGCCAGCAGTCGGGACAGTAACTATGGCTACACCTTC. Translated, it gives CASSRDSNYGYTF. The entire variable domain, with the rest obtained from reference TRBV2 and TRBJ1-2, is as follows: EPEVTQTPSHQVTQMGQEVILRCVPISNHLYFYWYRQILGQKVEFLVSFYNNEISEKSEIFDDQFSVERPDGSNFTLKIRSTKLEDSAMYFCASSRDSNYGYTFGSGTRLTVV.

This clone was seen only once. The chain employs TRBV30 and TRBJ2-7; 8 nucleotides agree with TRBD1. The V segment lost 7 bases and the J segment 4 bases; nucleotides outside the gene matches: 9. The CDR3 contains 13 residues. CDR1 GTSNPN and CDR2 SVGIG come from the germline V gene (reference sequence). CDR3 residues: CAFRAGGIYEQYF. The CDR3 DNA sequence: TGTGCCTTCAGAGCAGGGGGCATTTACGAGCAGTACTTC. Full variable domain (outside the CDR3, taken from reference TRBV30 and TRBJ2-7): SQTIHQWPATLVQPVGSPLSLECTVEGTSNPNLYWYRQAAGRGLQLLFYSVGIGQISSEVPQNLSASRPQDRQFILSSKKLLLSDSGFYLCAFRAGGIYEQYFGPGTRLTVT.

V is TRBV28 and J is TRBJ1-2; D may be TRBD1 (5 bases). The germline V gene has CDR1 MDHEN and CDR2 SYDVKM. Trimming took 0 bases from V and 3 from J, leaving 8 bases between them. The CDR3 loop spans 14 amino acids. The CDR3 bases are TGTGCCAGCAGTTTATGGGGGGGAGACTATGGCTACACCTTC. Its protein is CASSLWGGDYGYTF.

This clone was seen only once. The CDR3 is CASSFGGNEQFF. The CDR3 DNA reads as TGTGCCAGCAGTTTTGGGGGGAATGAGCAGTTCTTC. The J gene is TRBJ2-1, the V gene TRBV12-3 or TRBV12-4, with D tentatively TRBD2 (6 bases). The germline V and J ends were trimmed by 3 bases and 7 bases, with 7 bases remaining between them. The CDR3 is made up of 12 amino acids.

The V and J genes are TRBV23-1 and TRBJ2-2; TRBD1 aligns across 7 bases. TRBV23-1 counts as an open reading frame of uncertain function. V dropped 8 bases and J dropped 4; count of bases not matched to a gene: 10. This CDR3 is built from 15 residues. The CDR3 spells CASGKDRATTGELFF. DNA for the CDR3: TGCGCCAGCGGTAAAGACAGGGCGACCACCGGGGAGCTGTTTTTT.

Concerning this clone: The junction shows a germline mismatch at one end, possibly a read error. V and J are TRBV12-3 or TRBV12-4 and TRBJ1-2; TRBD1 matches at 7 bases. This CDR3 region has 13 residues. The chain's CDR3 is CASSRSTGPLLQF. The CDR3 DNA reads TGTGCCAGCAGTCGTTCGACAGGGCCCCTTCTCCAGTTC.

CDR3 DNA sequence: TGTGCCAGCAGCCAAGTGGGGACAGCCTCCTATGGCTACACCTTC. It encodes CASSQVGTASYGYTF. The rearrangement uses TRBV3-1 (or the pseudogene TRBV3-2) and TRBJ1-2, with 7 bases matching TRBD1. This CDR3 region has 15 residues. The V and J ends lost 1 base and 4 bases, in that order; junction bases with no gene match: 6. Germline CDR1 is LGHDT and CDR2 is YNNKEL (reference sequence).

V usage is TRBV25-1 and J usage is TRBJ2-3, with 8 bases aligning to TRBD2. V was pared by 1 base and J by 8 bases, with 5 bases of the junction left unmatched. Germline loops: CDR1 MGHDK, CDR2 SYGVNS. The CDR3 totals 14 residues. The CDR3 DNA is TGTGCCAGCAGTGAATCAGCGGGGGTCGGTACGCAGTATTTT. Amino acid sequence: CASSESAGVGTQYF.

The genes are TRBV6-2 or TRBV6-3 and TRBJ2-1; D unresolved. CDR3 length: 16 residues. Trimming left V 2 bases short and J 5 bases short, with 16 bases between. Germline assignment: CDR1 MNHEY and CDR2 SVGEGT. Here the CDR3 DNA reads TGTGCCAGCAGTTACGCCCGGAGTCGCCACGACAATGAGCAGTTCTTC. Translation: CASSYARSRHDNEQFF.

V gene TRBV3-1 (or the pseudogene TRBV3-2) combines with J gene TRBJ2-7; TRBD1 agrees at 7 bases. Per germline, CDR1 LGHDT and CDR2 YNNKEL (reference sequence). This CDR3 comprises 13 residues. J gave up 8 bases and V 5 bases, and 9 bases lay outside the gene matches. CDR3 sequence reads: CASSIRGDSKQYF. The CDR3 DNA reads TGTGCCAGCAGCATTAGAGGGGACAGCAAGCAGTACTTC.

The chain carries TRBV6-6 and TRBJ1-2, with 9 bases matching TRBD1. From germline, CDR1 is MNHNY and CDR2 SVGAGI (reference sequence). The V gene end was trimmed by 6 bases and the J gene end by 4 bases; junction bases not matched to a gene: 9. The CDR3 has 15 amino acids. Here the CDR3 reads CASSAGTGMVYGYTF. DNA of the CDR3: TGTGCCAGCAGCGCGGGGACAGGGATGGTCTATGGCTACACCTTC.

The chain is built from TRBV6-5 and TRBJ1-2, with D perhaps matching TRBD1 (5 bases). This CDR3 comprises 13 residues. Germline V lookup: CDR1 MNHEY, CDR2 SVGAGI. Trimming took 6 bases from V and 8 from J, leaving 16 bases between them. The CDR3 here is CASRPGGSGGYTF. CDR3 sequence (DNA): TGTGCCAGCAGACCCGGGGGGTCGGGCGGCTACACCTTC.

CDR3 region: CASSVRTGGAEYF. The DNA of the CDR3 is TGTGCCAGCAGTGTTCGGACAGGGGGCGCGGAGTACTTC. The chain carries TRBV2 and TRBJ2-7, with TRBD1 identical over 11 bases. The trim removed 4 bases at V and 11 bases at J, leaving 7 bases unmatched. The CDR3 loop spans 13 amino acids. CDR1 SNHLY and CDR2 FYNNEI come from the germline V gene.

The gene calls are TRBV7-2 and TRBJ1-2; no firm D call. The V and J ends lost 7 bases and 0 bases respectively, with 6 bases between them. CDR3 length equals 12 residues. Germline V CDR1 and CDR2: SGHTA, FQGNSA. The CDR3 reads CASTESNYGYTF. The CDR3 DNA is TGTGCCAGCACCGAGTCTAACTATGGCTACACCTTC.

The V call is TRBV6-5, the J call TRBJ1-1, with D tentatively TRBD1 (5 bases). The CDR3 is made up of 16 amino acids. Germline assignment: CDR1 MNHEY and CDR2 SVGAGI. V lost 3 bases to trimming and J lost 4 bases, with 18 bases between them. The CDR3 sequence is CASSYGPGGGPTEAFF. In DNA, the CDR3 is TGTGCCAGCAGTTATGGGCCCGGGGGGGGACCCACTGAAGCTTTCTTT.

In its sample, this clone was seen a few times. The CDR3 nucleotides read TGTGCCACCGCCTACTCTCTGAGCTCCTACAATGAGCAGTTCTTC. This gives the protein CATAYSLSSYNEQFF. V and J are TRBV24-1 and TRBJ2-1; D is undetermined. V was shortened by 9 bases and J by 0 bases, with 14 bases between the two germline ends. Germline V lookup: CDR1 KGHDR, CDR2 SFDVKD. This CDR3 contains 15 residues.

The CDR3 loop reads CASSQDSSYGYTF. CDR3 nucleotides: TGTGCCAGCAGTCAGGACTCAAGCTATGGCTACACCTTC. The rearrangement joins TRBV28 to TRBJ1-2, with D uncertain. CDR3 size: 13 residues. Germline V gene lookup returns CDR1 MDHEN and CDR2 SYDVKM. Trimming removed 5 bases from V and 4 bases from J, with 11 bases in between.

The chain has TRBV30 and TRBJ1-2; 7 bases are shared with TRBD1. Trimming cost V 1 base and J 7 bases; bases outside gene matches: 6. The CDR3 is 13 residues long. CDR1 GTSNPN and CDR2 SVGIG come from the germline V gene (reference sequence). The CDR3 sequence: CAWSETGPAGYTF. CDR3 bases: TGTGCCTGGAGTGAGACAGGGCCGGCTGGCTACACCTTC.

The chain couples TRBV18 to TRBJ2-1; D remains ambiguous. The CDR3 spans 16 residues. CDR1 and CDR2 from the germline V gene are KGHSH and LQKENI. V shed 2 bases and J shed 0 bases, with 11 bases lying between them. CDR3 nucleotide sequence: TGTGCCAGCTCACCATACGTGGGCAGCTCCTACAATGAGCAGTTCTTC. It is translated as CASSPYVGSSYNEQFF.

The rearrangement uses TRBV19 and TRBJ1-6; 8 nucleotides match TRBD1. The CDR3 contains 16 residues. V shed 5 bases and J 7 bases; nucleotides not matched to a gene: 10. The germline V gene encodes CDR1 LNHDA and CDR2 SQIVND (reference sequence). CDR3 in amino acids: CASSRRWGQVNSPLHF. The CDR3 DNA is TGTGCCAGTAGTCGGAGATGGGGACAGGTAAATTCACCCCTCCACTTT.

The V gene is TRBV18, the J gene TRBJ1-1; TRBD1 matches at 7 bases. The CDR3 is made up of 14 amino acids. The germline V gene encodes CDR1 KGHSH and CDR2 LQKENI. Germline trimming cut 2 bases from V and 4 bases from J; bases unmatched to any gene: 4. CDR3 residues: CASSPSRGVTEAFF. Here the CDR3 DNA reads TGTGCCAGCTCACCAAGCAGGGGGGTCACTGAAGCTTTCTTT.

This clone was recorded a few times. CDR3 loop: CSVWEGDGYTF. For the CDR3, the DNA is TGCAGCGTCTGGGAGGGGGATGGCTACACCTTC. The chain has TRBV29-1 and TRBJ1-2; a possible D gene is TRBD1 (6 bases). The length of the CDR3 is 11 residues. The ends were cut back, 6 bases at V and 6 bases at J, with 11 bases in the middle. Germline CDR1 reads SQVTM; CDR2 reads ANQGSEA.

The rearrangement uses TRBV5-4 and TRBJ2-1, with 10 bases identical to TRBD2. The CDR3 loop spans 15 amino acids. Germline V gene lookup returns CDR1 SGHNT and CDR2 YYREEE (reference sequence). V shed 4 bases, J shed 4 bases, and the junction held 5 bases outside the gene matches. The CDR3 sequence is CASSTGLAQYNEQFF. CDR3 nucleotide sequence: TGTGCCAGCAGCACGGGACTAGCGCAATACAATGAGCAGTTCTTC.

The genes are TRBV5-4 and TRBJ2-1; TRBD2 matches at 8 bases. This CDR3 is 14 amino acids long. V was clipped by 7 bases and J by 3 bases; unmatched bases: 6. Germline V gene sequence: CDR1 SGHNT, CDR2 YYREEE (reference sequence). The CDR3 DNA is TGTGCCAGCGAAAGCGGGAGAGGCTACAATGAGCAGTTCTTC. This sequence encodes CASESGRGYNEQFF. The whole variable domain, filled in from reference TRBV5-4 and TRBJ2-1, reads ETGVTQSPTHLIKTRGQQVTLRCSSQSGHNTVSWYQQALGQGPQFIFQYYREEENGRGNFPPRFSGLQFPNYSSELNVNALELDDSALYLCASESGRGYNEQFFGPGTRLTVL.

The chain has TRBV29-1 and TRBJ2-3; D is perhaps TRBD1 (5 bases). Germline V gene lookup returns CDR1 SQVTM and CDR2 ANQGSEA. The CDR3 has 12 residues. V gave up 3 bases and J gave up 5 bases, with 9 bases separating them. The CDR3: CSVDVGRDTQYF. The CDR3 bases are TGCAGCGTTGATGTGGGGCGAGATACGCAGTATTTT.

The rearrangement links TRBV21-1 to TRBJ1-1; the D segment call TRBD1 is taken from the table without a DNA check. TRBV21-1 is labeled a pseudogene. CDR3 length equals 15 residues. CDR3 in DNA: TGTGCCAGCAGCAAAGAGGGCAGGGCGAACACTGAAGCTTTCTTT. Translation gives CASSKEGRANTEAFF.

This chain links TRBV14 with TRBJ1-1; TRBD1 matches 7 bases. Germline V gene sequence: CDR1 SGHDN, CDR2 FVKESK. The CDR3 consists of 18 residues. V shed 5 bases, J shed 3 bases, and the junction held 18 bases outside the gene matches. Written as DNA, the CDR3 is TGTGCCAGCAGCTCCGGACAGGTAGAAATTTGGGAGGACACTGAAGCTTTCTTT. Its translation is CASSSGQVEIWEDTEAFF.

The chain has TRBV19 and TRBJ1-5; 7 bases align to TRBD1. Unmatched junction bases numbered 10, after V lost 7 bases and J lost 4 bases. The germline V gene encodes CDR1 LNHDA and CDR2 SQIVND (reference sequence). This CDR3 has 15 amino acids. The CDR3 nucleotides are TGTGCCAGTAAGTGGGGCAGGGGGAGAAATCAGCCCCAGCATTTT. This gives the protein CASKWGRGRNQPQHF.

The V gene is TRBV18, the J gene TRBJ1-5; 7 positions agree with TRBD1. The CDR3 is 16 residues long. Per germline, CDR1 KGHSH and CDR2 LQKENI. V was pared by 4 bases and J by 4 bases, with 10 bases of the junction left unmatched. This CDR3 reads CASSLTGTVSNQPQHF. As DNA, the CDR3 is TGTGCCAGCTCACTAACCGGGACAGTCTCAAATCAGCCCCAGCATTTT.

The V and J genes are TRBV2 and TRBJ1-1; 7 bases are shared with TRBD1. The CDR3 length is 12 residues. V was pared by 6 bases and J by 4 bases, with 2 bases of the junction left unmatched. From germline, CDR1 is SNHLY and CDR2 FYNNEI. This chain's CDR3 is CASRQGGTEAFF. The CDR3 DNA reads TGTGCCAGCAGGCAGGGGGGCACTGAAGCTTTCTTT.